The sequence of this T cell receptor (beta chain) was determined in a study of blood T cell repertoires in COVID-19. The V gene lost 5 bases and the J gene lost 3 bases, with 8 bases spanning the gap. The germline gives CDR1 MNHEY, CDR2 SVGAGI. CDR3 length equals 14 residues. Authors' analysis steps: Estimation of nucleated cell counts was performed using reference gene primer amplification. Data came from immunoSEQ multiplex PCR; TCRdb stores just in-frame clones and leaves some out. The DNA was the basis for D and trimming; V, J and clone size are from that table. In the table there are about 210,000 clones, approximately 80% of which are singletons.

The specimen sequenced was peripheral blood. The chain uses TRBV6-5 and TRBJ1-6; D might be TRBD1 (5 bases). This receptor was identified in an elderly woman with COVID-19, enrolled during active disease. The CDR3 loop is CASSLQDYNSPLHF. The CDR3 bases are TGTGCCAGCAGTCTACAGGACTATAATTCACCCCTCCACTTT.